The clone carrying this T cell receptor beta chain is a singleton in its sample. The antigen remains unidentified. The sample originates from a study of cytomegalovirus exposure and HLA in healthy donors. Findings of the study overall: With later analysis, a missense DCLRE1C variant became linked to TCR beta V- and J-gene trimming.

PCR used 60 Vbeta primers and 13 Jbeta primers. Sequencing used immunoSEQ multiplex PCR; TCRdb keeps in-frame clones, though not all of them. The sample lists about 170,000 clones; 81% were seen once. V lost 8 bases and J 4 bases, leaving 11 bases between the germline ends. Germline V CDR1 and CDR2: MNHNY, SVGAGI (reference sequence). The CDR3 is 12 residues long. The sequence came from a woman under 30 in good health and CMV-seropositive. This chain joins TRBV6-6 and TRBJ2-5; D ambiguous. Sequencing was carried out using PBMCs. CDR3 nucleotides: TGTGCCAGCGCCAGACTTGCAGAGACCCAGTACTTC. This gives the protein CASARLAETQYF.